This entry features one T cell receptor beta chain sequence. Generated by immunoSEQ multiplex PCR, the TCRdb table keeps only in-frame clones and is missing some. The sample has 230,000 or so clones, over 80% seen once. The CDR3 spans 17 residues. Losses at the gene ends were 1 base for V and 6 bases for J; bases not matched to a gene: 11. Per germline, CDR1 SGHTA and CDR2 FQGTGA. This entry belongs to a study of blood T cell repertoires in COVID-19. Across the whole study: COVID-19 samples collected from the United States, Italy and Spain covered acute and convalescent phases.

The chain combines TRBV7-3 with TRBJ2-2; 7 bases match TRBD2. The specimen sequenced was peripheral blood. The receptor was isolated from a human donor in a cohort sampled during active COVID-19. The CDR3 reads CASSLKWTREIPGELFF. The CDR3, as DNA: TGTGCCAGCAGCTTAAAGTGGACGCGGGAGATACCCGGGGAGCTGTTTTTT.